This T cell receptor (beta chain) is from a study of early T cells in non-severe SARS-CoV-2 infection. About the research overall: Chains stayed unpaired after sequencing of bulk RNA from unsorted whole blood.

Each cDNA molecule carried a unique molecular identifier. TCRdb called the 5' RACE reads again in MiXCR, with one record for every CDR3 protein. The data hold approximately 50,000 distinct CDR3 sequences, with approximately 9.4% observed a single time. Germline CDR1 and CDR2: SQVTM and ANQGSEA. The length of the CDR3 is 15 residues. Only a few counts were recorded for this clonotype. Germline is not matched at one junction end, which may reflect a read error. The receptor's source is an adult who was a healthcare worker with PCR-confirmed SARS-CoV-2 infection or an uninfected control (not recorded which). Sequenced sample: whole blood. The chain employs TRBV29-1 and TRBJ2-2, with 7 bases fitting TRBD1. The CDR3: CSVEGQGLNTGDLFF. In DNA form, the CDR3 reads TGCAGCGTTGAAGGACAGGGTTTGAACACCGGGGACCTGTTTTTT.